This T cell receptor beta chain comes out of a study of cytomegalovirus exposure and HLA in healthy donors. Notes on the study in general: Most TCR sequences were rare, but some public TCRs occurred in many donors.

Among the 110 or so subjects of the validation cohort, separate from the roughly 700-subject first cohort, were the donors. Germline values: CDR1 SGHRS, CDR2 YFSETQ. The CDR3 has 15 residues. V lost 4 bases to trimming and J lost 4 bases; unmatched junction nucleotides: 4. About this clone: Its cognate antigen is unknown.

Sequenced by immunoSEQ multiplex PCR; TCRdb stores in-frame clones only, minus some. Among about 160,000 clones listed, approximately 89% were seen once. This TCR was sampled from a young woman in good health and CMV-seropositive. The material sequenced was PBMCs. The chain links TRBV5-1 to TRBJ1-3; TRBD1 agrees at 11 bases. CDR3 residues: CASSPGQGAGNTIYF. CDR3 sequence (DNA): TGCGCCAGCAGCCCTGGACAGGGGGCAGGAAACACCATATATTTT.